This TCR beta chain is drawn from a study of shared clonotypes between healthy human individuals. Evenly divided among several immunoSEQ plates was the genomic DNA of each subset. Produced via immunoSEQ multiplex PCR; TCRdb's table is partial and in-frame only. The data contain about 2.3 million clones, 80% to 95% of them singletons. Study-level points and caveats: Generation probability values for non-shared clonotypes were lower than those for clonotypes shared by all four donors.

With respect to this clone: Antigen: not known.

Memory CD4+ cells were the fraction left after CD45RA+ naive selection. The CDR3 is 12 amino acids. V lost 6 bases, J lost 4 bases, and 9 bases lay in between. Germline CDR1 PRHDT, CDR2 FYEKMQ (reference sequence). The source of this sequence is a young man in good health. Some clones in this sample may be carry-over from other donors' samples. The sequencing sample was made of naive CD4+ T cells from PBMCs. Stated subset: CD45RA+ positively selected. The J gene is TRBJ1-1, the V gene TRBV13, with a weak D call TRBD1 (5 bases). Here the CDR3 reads CASSRGGTEAFF. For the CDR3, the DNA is TGTGCCAGCAGTCGGGGGGGCACTGAAGCTTTCTTT.